This record concerns one TCR beta chain sequence. Its target is unknown. This entry is derived from a study of cytomegalovirus exposure and HLA in healthy donors. As for the study in general: In a later analysis, it was reported that the roughly 130 validation repertoires had been produced on the same platform as the roughly 700 repertoires belonging to the first cohort.

Whole-study findings and limits: Cytomegalovirus status was reportedly diagnosed by the classifier with high sensitivity and specificity.

The CDR3 covers 14 residues. V was cut by 3 bases and J by 6 bases, with 11 bases left in between. Germline loops: CDR1 MGHDK, CDR2 SYGVNS. Sequencing was performed with immunoSEQ multiplex PCR; in TCRdb, only in-frame clones are kept and a portion is missing. The table has about 200,000 clones, 84% seen once. J is TRBJ1-4 and V is TRBV25-1; TRBD1 might be the D (5 bases). The receptor comes from a woman aged 25-40 years in good health and CMV-seropositive. Sequenced material: PBMCs. This CDR3 reads CASSDQGLYEKLFF. The CDR3 nucleotides are TGTGCCAGCAGTGATCAGGGATTATATGAAAAACTGTTTTTT. The variable domain in full, with the rest retrieved from reference TRBV25-1 and TRBJ1-4, is EADIYQTPRYLVIGTGKKITLECSQTMGHDKMYWYQQDPGMELHLIHYSYGVNSTEKGDLSSESTVSRIRTEHFPLTLESARPSHTSQYLCASSDQGLYEKLFFGSGTQLSVL.